This T cell receptor (beta chain) is from a study of neurological immune-mediated disorders. Germline CDR1 is MGHDK and CDR2 is SYGVNS. The CDR3 has 14 amino acids. The V gene lost 6 bases and the J gene lost 3 bases, with 11 bases spanning the gap. This clonotype was found a few times. The cDNA was generated by 5'RACE with 10-nucleotide random UMIs. Via MiXCR, TCRdb re-called the 5' RACE reads, giving one row per CDR3 protein. The sample has 30,000 or so distinct CDR3 sequences, under 5% seen once. What was sequenced was CD4+ T cells from blood. This chain uses TRBV25-1 with TRBJ2-2; D assignment may be TRBD1 or TRBD2 (5 bases each). This TCR was sampled from a woman in her forties in good health. Here the CDR3 reads CASRTGTDTGELFF. The DNA of the CDR3 is TGTGCCAGCAGAACCGGGACCGACACCGGGGAGCTGTTTTTT.